The source of this TCR beta chain is a study of vaccination and CD4 T cells after COVID-19. As for the study in general: It was a median roughly 100 days after diagnosis, with a range of 35 to 161, that post-COVID samples were drawn.

Findings and caveats of the study: Counts of SARS-CoV-2-reactive clonotypes had a median that went from roughly 21 to 40, a nonsignificant change. Spike mono-reactivity was found in 304 of 307 vaccine-specific clones from convalescent patients.

Germline trimming cut 6 bases from V and 12 bases from J; bases unmatched to any gene: 19. Germline loops: CDR1 DFQATT, CDR2 SNEGSKA (reference sequence). The CDR3 runs to 14 residues. TCRdb reanalysed the PCR reads using MiXCR and keeps one entry per CDR3 protein. The sample has approximately 40,000 distinct CDR3 sequences, about 35% seen once. Concerning this clonotype: Its antigen is not known.

Time point denoted: late sampling 161 to 241 days after vaccination in three convalescent patients. The sequence derives from a human donor who had recovered from COVID-19. The sequenced sample was CD4+ T cells from blood, obtained about 7 months after SARS-CoV-2 vaccination. This chain connects TRBV20-1 to TRBJ2-7, with TRBD2 matching 8 bases. The CDR3 bases are TGCAGTGCCACGCGATTTAGCGGGGAGCATCCGTCGTACTTC. Residues: CSATRFSGEHPSYF.